The 27 T cell receptor beta chains in this list originate from one sample, sequenced in a study of shared clonotypes between healthy human individuals (dated by TCRdb to the early 2020s). Receptors were amplified or captured by the immunoSEQ multiplex PCR assay. Held by TCRdb, this immuneACCESS table contains in-frame sequences only and omits some clones. Under half of the omission traces to an unresolved V gene where checked; the cause of the rest is unknown. This sample is represented by around 1.9 million clones; about 93% of them were singletons. The ten largest clones add up to approximately 1.7% of the sample. CD8 naive samples were obtained by positive selection for CCR7 among CD45RO-negative cells, yielding a CD45RA+CCR7+ population from which TemRA cells were excluded. The sample was naive CD8+ T cells from PBMCs. The cell subset or site label here, explained by the study, means: CD45RA+CCR7+. The receptors shown here come from a man between 18 and 29 years old in good health. Some clones in this sample may be carry-over from other donors' samples.

The V gene is TRBV7-6, the J gene TRBJ2-2; 9 nucleotides match TRBD2. Losses at the gene ends were 4 bases for V and 2 bases for J; bases not matched to a gene: 5. The CDR3 extends over 16 amino acids. Germline V gene lookup returns CDR1 SGHVS and CDR2 FNYEAQ. The DNA of the CDR3 is TGTGCCAGCAGCTACTTAGCGGGGGCTAACACCGGGGAGCTGTTTTTT. The encoded protein is CASSYLAGANTGELFF.

The gene calls are TRBV7-8 and TRBJ1-3, with D hard to call. Germline CDR1 SGHVS, CDR2 FQNEAQ. The ends were cut back, 5 bases at V and 8 bases at J, with 16 bases in the middle. The CDR3 runs 14 residues. The chain's CDR3 is CASSPTTFGDTIYF. Written as DNA, the CDR3 is TGTGCCAGCAGCCCGACCACTTTCGGGGACACCATATATTTT.

V and J are TRBV27 and TRBJ2-6, with a tentative D call TRBD1 (6 bases). Germline values: CDR1 MNHEY, CDR2 SMNVEV (reference sequence). Trimming shortened V by 7 bases and J by 8 bases, and 21 bases separated the two germline ends. CDR3 size: 16 residues. The CDR3 nucleotides are TGTGCCAGCACCCTTATATTCAGGGGCGGCCCCAACGTCCTGACTTTC. Translation: CASTLIFRGGPNVLTF.

The chain recombines TRBV7-6 with TRBJ2-7; 9 nucleotides match TRBD1. Germline CDR1 SGHVS, CDR2 FNYEAQ. The trim removed 1 base at V and 5 bases at J, leaving 12 bases unmatched. The CDR3 sequence is 17 residues long. This CDR3 is CASSLERPGTGSHEQYF. The CDR3 region has the DNA TGTGCCAGCAGCTTAGAACGCCCCGGGACAGGGTCCCACGAGCAGTACTTC.

In its sample, this clone was seen once. This chain links TRBV27 with TRBJ2-7; D is perhaps TRBD1 (6 bases). The CDR3 is made up of 14 amino acids. CDR1 and CDR2 (germline): MNHEY, SMNVEV (reference sequence). Trimming cost V 0 bases and J 4 bases, with 10 bases left between them. CDR3: CASSLSIQGYEQYF. DNA of the CDR3: TGTGCCAGCAGTTTATCGATACAGGGTTACGAGCAGTACTTC.

The chain joins TRBV27 to TRBJ2-3, with 7 bases identical to TRBD1. The CDR3 length is 16 residues. From germline, CDR1 is MNHEY and CDR2 SMNVEV (reference sequence). J lost 0 bases, V lost 5 bases, and 8 bases had no gene match. CDR3 region: CASSGERGHSTDTQYF. The CDR3 coding sequence is TGTGCCAGCAGTGGGGAGAGGGGGCATAGCACAGATACGCAGTATTTT.

J is TRBJ2-7 and V is TRBV6-5; D remains unclear. Germline V gene data show CDR1 as MNHEY and CDR2 as SVGAGI. There are 12 residues in the CDR3. The V and J ends lost 6 bases and 3 bases respectively, with 9 bases between them. The CDR3 coding sequence is TGTGCCAGCAGGTCTACTTACTACGAGCAGTACTTC. This gives the protein CASRSTYYEQYF.

J is TRBJ2-2 and V is TRBV7-9; D may correspond to TRBD1 or TRBD2 (6 bases each). The V and J ends lost 5 bases and 1 base respectively, with 14 bases between them. This CDR3 has 16 residues. CDR1 and CDR2 (germline): SEHNR, FQNEAQ (reference sequence). CDR3 bases: TGTGCCAGCAGCGGGTCGGGGGCTGAGAACACCGGGGAGCTGTTTTTT. Translating gives CASSGSGAENTGELFF.

Details on this clone: This sample also contains other DNA sequences that code for the same CDR3. This chain uses TRBV27 with TRBJ1-1; no clear D. V gave up 2 bases and J gave up 0 bases, with 7 bases separating them. Germline V gene data show CDR1 as MNHEY and CDR2 as SMNVEV (reference sequence). This CDR3 is 14 amino acids long. CDR3 nucleotides: TGTGCCAGCAGTTTAGGGATAATGAACACTGAAGCTTTCTTT. It yields the protein CASSLGIMNTEAFF.

In its sample, this clone was seen a few times. The chain employs TRBV7-9 and TRBJ1-4; 9 bases agree with TRBD1. With V trimmed by 7 bases and J by 12 bases, 6 bases remained unmatched. The V gene's germline CDR1 is SEHNR and CDR2 FQNEAQ (reference sequence). This CDR3 has 12 amino acids. The CDR3 DNA reads TGTGCCAGCACCTGGGGGGACAGGGAACTGTTTTTT. Translation: CASTWGDRELFF.

The rearrangement joins TRBV10-1 to TRBJ2-7, with D possibly matching TRBD2 (5 bases). Between the trimmed V and J ends, which lost 10 bases and 7 bases, there was a span of 11 bases. The CDR3 covers 10 residues. Per the germline V gene, CDR1 is WNHNN and CDR2 is SYGVQD (reference sequence). The CDR3 DNA reads TGCGCCACCCTTCCGGGGGAGCAGTACTTC. As protein: CATLPGEQYF.

The J gene is TRBJ2-5, the V gene TRBV4-2, with D tentatively TRBD2 (6 bases). Trimming stripped 0 bases from V and 2 bases from J, with 13 bases between. CDR1 LGHNA and CDR2 YNFKEQ come from the germline V gene. The CDR3 is 16 amino acids. CDR3 in amino acids: CASSQDLFREQETQYF. CDR3 nucleotides: TGTGCCAGCAGCCAAGATCTCTTCCGGGAGCAAGAGACCCAGTACTTC.

On this clone: Its ends do not fully match the called genes, so a read error is possible. CDR3 in DNA: TGTGCCAACAGTGACAGGGGGGGCAATCAGCCCCAGCATTTT. Protein sequence: CANSDRGGNQPQHF. The chain carries TRBV6-4 and TRBJ1-5, with 9 bases fitting TRBD1. The CDR3 covers 14 residues. Germline values: CDR1 MRHNA, CDR2 SNTAGT.

Only one count was recorded for this clone. The chain recombines TRBV28 with TRBJ1-2; 8 positions match TRBD1. The CDR3 spans 16 residues. After removal of 2 bases from V and 8 bases from J, the junction contained 13 bases not matched to a gene. Germline V gives CDR1 MDHEN, CDR2 SYDVKM. CDR3 in DNA: TGTGCCAGCAGTTTACCCACAGCAGGGGGCGCGCGGGGCTACACCTTC. Translation gives CASSLPTAGGARGYTF.

A single count supports this clone. The chain links TRBV19 to TRBJ1-5; D is perhaps TRBD1 (5 bases). Between the trimmed V and J ends, which lost 5 bases and 4 bases, there was a span of 12 bases. CDR1 is LNHDA and CDR2 is SQIVND in the germline V gene (reference sequence). The CDR3 totals 14 residues. As DNA, the CDR3 is TGTGCCAGTAGTTTCCGGGGCCTTAATCAGCCCCAGCATTTT. It translates to CASSFRGLNQPQHF.

This chain uses TRBV19 with TRBJ1-1; D gene unclear. Germline values: CDR1 LNHDA, CDR2 SQIVND (reference sequence). The CDR3 runs to 13 residues. V was shortened by 10 bases and J by 4 bases, with 16 bases between the two germline ends. The CDR3 DNA follows: TGTGCCACCCTAAAGGACGGCGCCACTGAAGCTTTCTTT. Its translation: CATLKDGATEAFF.

This rearrangement joins TRBV6-1 to TRBJ1-1, with unresolved D. V shed 1 base and J shed 1 base, with 7 bases lying between them. This CDR3 is 14 amino acids long. Looked up from germline, CDR1 is MNHNS and CDR2 is SASEGT. The CDR3 spells CASSEGRTNTEAFF. Here the CDR3 DNA reads TGTGCCAGCAGTGAAGGCAGGACGAACACTGAAGCTTTCTTT.

The chain joins TRBV5-8 to TRBJ1-1; possible D gene TRBD1, 5 bases. Germline CDR1 and CDR2: SGHTS and YDEGEE. Trimming cost V 0 bases and J 1 base, with 13 bases left between them. The CDR3 covers 16 residues. CDR3 residues: CASSLVPAGGNTEAFF. CDR3 coding DNA: TGTGCCAGCAGCTTGGTTCCGGCGGGGGGGAACACTGAAGCTTTCTTT. Drawing the rest from reference TRBV5-8 and TRBJ1-1, the complete variable domain is EAGVTQSPTHLIKTRGQQATLRCSPISGHTSVYWYQQALGLGLQFLLWYDEGEERNRGNFPPRFSGRQFPNYSSELNVNALELEDSALYLCASSLVPAGGNTEAFFGQGTRLTVV.

V gene TRBV27 combines with J gene TRBJ2-3, with D hard to call. The CDR3 consists of 12 residues. CDR1 MNHEY and CDR2 SMNVEV come from the germline V gene (reference sequence). V dropped 8 bases and J dropped 9 bases, with 15 bases sitting between them. CDR3 nucleotides: TGTGCCAGCTCCTTGCTGCTCGGCACGCAGTATTTT. This codes for CASSLLLGTQYF.

This clone was seen only a few times. The chain links TRBV28 to TRBJ2-1; TRBD2 is a possible D gene (6 bases). The germline gives CDR1 MDHEN, CDR2 SYDVKM. The CDR3 sequence is 15 residues long. Trimming stripped 3 bases from V and 2 bases from J, with 11 bases between. The CDR3 DNA is TGTGCCAGCAGTTTCACGGAGGGCCCCTACAATGAGCAGTTCTTC. The encoded protein is CASSFTEGPYNEQFF.

V gene TRBV6-1 combines with J gene TRBJ2-7; D gene uncertain. The CDR3 consists of 15 residues. V lost 2 bases and J 1 base, leaving 12 bases between the germline ends. Per the germline V gene, CDR1 is MNHNS and CDR2 is SASEGT. The CDR3 DNA reads TGTGCCAGCAGTGAACCACCTCGGGCGTCCTACGAGCAGTACTTC. Its protein product is CASSEPPRASYEQYF.

V and J are TRBV28 and TRBJ2-1; 13 bases match TRBD2. The CDR3 sequence is 16 residues long. V gave up 5 bases and J gave up 12 bases; unmatched junction bases: 13. Per the germline V gene, CDR1 is MDHEN and CDR2 is SYDVKM. The CDR3 DNA reads as TGTGCCAGCAGTCCATGGGGGACTAGCGGGAAACACGGGCAGTTCTTC. Residues: CASSPWGTSGKHGQFF. Looking up the rest from reference TRBV28 and TRBJ2-1 gives the full variable domain: DVKVTQSSRYLVKRTGEKVFLECVQDMDHENMFWYRQDPGLGLRLIYFSYDVKMKEKGDIPEGYSVSREKKERFSLILESASTNQTSMYLCASSPWGTSGKHGQFFGPGTRLTVL.

The genes are TRBV13 and TRBJ2-1; D perhaps matches TRBD1 (5 bases). Trimming pared 10 bases from V and 1 base from J, leaving 20 bases between. From germline, CDR1 is PRHDT and CDR2 FYEKMQ (reference sequence). This CDR3 comprises 16 residues. The DNA of the CDR3 is TGTGCCACCTCCCCCCAAGTGACAGAGTCCTACAATGAGCAGTTCTTC. Residues: CATSPQVTESYNEQFF.

The chain has TRBV9 and TRBJ2-7, with D possibly being TRBD2 (5 bases). The CDR3 covers 14 residues. The V end lost 3 bases, the J end lost 2 bases, and 12 bases lay between the germline ends. Germline values: CDR1 SGDLS, CDR2 YYNGEE. The CDR3 region is CASSDRRPPYEQYF. The CDR3 nucleotides are TGTGCCAGCAGCGACCGGAGGCCGCCCTACGAGCAGTACTTC. Full variable domain (missing parts from reference TRBV9 and TRBJ2-7): DSGVTQTPKHLITATGQRVTLRCSPRSGDLSVYWYQQSLDQGLQFLIQYYNGEERAKGNILERFSAQQFPDLHSELNLSSLELGDSALYFCASSDRRPPYEQYFGPGTRLTVT.

The gene calls are TRBV7-6 and TRBJ2-3, with 8 bases that match TRBD2. The CDR3 spans 17 residues. The germline V gene encodes CDR1 SGHVS and CDR2 FNYEAQ. V dropped 2 bases and J dropped 4; count of bases not matched to a gene: 11. CDR3 sequence: CASSLPASGWGPDTQYF. The CDR3 coding sequence is TGTGCCAGCAGCTTACCCGCTAGCGGGTGGGGCCCAGATACGCAGTATTTT.

The chain recombines TRBV12-5 with TRBJ2-5; D gene ambiguous. V lost 1 base and J lost 1, with 7 bases in between. The germline V gene encodes CDR1 LGHNT and CDR2 FRNRAP. The CDR3 totals 14 residues. Here the CDR3 DNA reads TGTGCTAGTGGTTTGGCAACGGTCCAAGAGACCCAGTACTTC. This translates into CASGLATVQETQYF.

The chain links TRBV7-9 to TRBJ1-1; 8 nucleotides agree with TRBD1. Germline V CDR1 and CDR2: SEHNR, FQNEAQ (reference sequence). The CDR3 is made up of 16 amino acids. With 7 bases clipped from V and 3 bases from J, the junction kept 13 bases outside the gene matches. The CDR3 is CASTFPPQGGHTEAFF. The DNA for the CDR3 is TGTGCCAGCACCTTCCCTCCACAGGGGGGGCACACTGAAGCTTTCTTT.